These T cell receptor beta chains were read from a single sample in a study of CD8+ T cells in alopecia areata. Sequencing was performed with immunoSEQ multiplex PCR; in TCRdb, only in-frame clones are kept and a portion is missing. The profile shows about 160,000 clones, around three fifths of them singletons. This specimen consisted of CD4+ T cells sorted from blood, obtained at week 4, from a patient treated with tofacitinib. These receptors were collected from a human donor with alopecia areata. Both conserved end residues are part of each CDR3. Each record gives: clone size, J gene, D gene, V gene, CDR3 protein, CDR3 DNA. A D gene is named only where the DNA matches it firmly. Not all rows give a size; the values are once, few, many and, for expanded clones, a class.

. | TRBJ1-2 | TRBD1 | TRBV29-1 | CSVWDRTNYGYTF | TGCAGCGTGTGGGACAGGACTAACTATGGCTACACCTTC
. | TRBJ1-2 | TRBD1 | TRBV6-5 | CATTLGTGDGYTF | TGTGCCACCACGCTGGGGACAGGGGATGGCTACACCTTC
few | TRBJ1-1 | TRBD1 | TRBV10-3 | CAISGQGIANTEAFF | TGTGCCATCAGTGGACAGGGGATTGCGAACACTGAAGCTTTCTTT
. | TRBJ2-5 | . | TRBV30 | CAWSQYQETQYF | TGTGCCTGGTCACAATACCAAGAGACCCAGTACTTC
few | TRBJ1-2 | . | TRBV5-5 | CASSFNHGYTF | TGTGCCAGCAGCTTCAACCATGGCTACACCTTC
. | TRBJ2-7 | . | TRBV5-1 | CASSLMGSGEQYF | TGCGCCAGCAGCTTGATGGGGAGTGGGGAGCAGTACTTC
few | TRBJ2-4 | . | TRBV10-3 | CAISESGGLAKNIQYF | TGTGCCATCAGCGAGTCCGGCGGGTTAGCCAAAAACATTCAGTACTTC
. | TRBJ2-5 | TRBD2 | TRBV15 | CATSMGLGETQYF | TGTGCCACCAGCATGGGACTAGGGGAGACCCAGTACTTC
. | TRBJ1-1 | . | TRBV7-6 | CASSLYRGTDTEAFF | TGTGCCAGCAGCTTATATCGGGGAACGGACACTGAAGCTTTCTTT
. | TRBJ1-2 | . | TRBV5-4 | CASSLGQDPYGYTF | TGTGCCAGCAGCTTGGGACAGGACCCCTATGGCTACACCTTC
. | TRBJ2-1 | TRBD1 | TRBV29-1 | CSVLRDRGYNEQFF | TGCAGCGTCCTTAGGGACAGGGGATACAATGAGCAGTTCTTC
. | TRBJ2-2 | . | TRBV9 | CASSPTPKRRSTGELFF | TGTGCCAGCAGCCCAACCCCTAAGAGGCGTAGCACCGGGGAGCTGTTTTTT
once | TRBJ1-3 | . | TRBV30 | CAWRVFSGNTIYF | TGTGCCTGGAGGGTATTCTCTGGAAACACCATATATTTT
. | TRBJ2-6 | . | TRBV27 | CASRPTTGGANVLTF | TGTGCCAGCCGACCTACAACCGGGGGGGCCAACGTCCTGACTTTC
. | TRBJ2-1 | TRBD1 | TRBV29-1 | CSVVWVGTGSYNEQFF | TGCAGCGTTGTCTGGGTGGGGACAGGCTCCTACAATGAGCAGTTCTTC
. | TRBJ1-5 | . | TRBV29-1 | CSVGGGRAQPQHF | TGCAGCGTTGGCGGGGGCAGGGCTCAGCCCCAGCATTTT
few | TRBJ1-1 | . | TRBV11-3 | CASSQGMAENTEAFF | TGTGCCAGCAGCCAAGGTATGGCAGAGAACACTGAAGCTTTCTTT
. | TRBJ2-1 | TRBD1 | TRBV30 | CAWSPAGTGRVNEQFF | TGTGCCTGGAGTCCCGCCGGGACAGGACGGGTAAATGAGCAGTTCTTC
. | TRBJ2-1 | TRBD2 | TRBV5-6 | CASSWGRLAGEQFF | TGTGCCAGCAGCTGGGGGAGACTAGCGGGTGAGCAGTTCTTC
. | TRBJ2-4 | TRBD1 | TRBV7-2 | CASSLDRGFPNIQYF | TGTGCCAGCAGCCTTGACAGGGGGTTCCCAAACATTCAGTACTTC
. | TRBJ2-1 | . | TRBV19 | CASSIPVGGEQFF | TGTGCCAGTAGTATTCCGGTCGGGGGTGAGCAGTTCTTC